This TCR beta chain was identified during a study of blood T cell repertoires in COVID-19. Repertoires were generated with immunoSEQ multiplex PCR, while TCRdb's copy carries only in-frame clones and drops some. The repertoire includes some 46,000 clones, 87% of them detected once, and 4.7% sits in the top ten. The clonotype was recovered from a human donor in a cohort sampled during active COVID-19. The sample comprised peripheral blood.

DNA for the CDR3: TGTGCCAGCAGCTCACTAGCGGGAGTGGAGGATCAGGAGACCCAGTACTTC. Protein sequence: CASSSLAGVEDQETQYF. The chain employs TRBV27 and TRBJ2-5; 11 bases match TRBD2. The length of the CDR3 is 17 residues. Per germline, CDR1 MNHEY and CDR2 SMNVEV (reference sequence). The V segment lost 6 bases and the J segment 5 bases; nucleotides outside the gene matches: 14.